The sequence of this TCR beta chain was determined in a study of blood T cells in healthy people across ages. Sample-barcoded 5' priming and a J-beta primer mix drove a second PCR of about 7 to 12 cycles. The template-switch adaptor was a 5' adaptor with 12 random nucleotides. It tagged each cDNA molecule. TCRdb reanalysed the 5' RACE reads using MiXCR and keeps one entry per CDR3 protein. This table holds about 590,000 distinct CDR3 sequences, under 30% found once. The trim removed 4 bases at V and 6 bases at J, leaving 10 bases unmatched. This CDR3 comprises 16 residues. Looked up from germline, CDR1 is MNHNS and CDR2 is SASEGT. Healthy Russian Caucasian donors spanned ages about 6 to 100 years. The table lists this clonotype with many counts.

V gene TRBV6-1 combines with J gene TRBJ1-5; 9 bases align to TRBD1. The sequence came from a woman of 80 years or more in good health. Sequencing was performed on blood. CDR3 amino acids: CASSGSGTGRSQPQHF. CDR3 DNA sequence: TGTGCCAGCAGTGGATCCGGGACAGGGAGGAGTCAGCCCCAGCATTTT.